This TCR beta chain was sequenced during a study of T-cell reconstitution after alpha-beta-depleted transplantation in children. TCRbeta library preparation incorporated unique molecular identifiers. Using its own MiXCR run on the PCR reads, TCRdb lists one record per CDR3 protein. The data show hundreds of thousands of distinct CDR3 sequences, roughly 17% seen once. The study, taken as a whole, reports: Surviving recipient cells, namely T cells and thymic progenitors, were the source of high day-60 TCRbeta diversity in some patients. T-cell counts and diversity were attributed mostly to newly produced T cells one year after transplant. As was reported, about two months after transplant, alpha-beta T cells came from several hundred expanded graft clones.

This clonotype was seen many times. What it binds is unknown. The clonotype comes from a male patient aged 2 to 10 who had a stem cell transplant for acute lymphoblastic leukemia, so the T cells may come from the graft donor. Source: PBMCs, mostly from graft donor cells, taken 360 days after TCRalphabeta/CD19-depleted stem cell transplant.

Written as DNA, the CDR3 is TGTGCCAGCAGTCCCTCGACGTATGGCTACACCTTC. Its translation: CASSPSTYGYTF. This chain connects TRBV28 to TRBJ1-2; D uncertain. The V and J ends lost 5 bases and 5 bases respectively, with 9 bases between them. The germline V gene has CDR1 MDHEN and CDR2 SYDVKM. There are 12 residues in the CDR3.